This T cell receptor (beta chain) is drawn from a study of human T cells and chemical hapten exposure. In this sample, this clonotype turned up many times. This CDR3 has 15 amino acids. The V gene's germline CDR1 is MNHNS and CDR2 SASEGT. V dropped 5 bases and J dropped 10; count of bases not matched to a gene: 13. TCRdb processed the RACE reads anew with MiXCR; each CDR3 protein has one entry. Of about 380,000 distinct CDR3 sequences listed, 4.5% to 6% are singletons. Documented time point: pre-sensitization, week 0. Regarding treatment: therapeutic diphenylcyclopropenone sensitization with weekly scalp DPC. At patch-test visits, sampling came before the patch test.

The chain is built from TRBV6-1 and TRBJ1-5, with 8 nucleotides matching TRBD1. The receptor comes from a woman in her forties or fifties with alopecia areata. Some clones in this sample may be carry-over from other donors' samples. Sequencing used whole blood, obtained in connection with sensitization to the hapten diphenylcyclopropenone (DPC). CDR3 bases: TGTGCCAGCAGTTTCCTACAGGGGGACACGAAACCCCAGCATTTT. It translates to CASSFLQGDTKPQHF.